A selection of T cell receptor beta chains follows, all from one sample in a study of T cell changes during pregnancy in multiple sclerosis. The assay was immunoSEQ multiplex PCR, and TCRdb's table has in-frame clones only and misses some. The sample lists around 68,000 clones, roughly 91% occurring once. Source: peripheral blood, taken after pregnancy. These receptors were taken from a female donor in good health, enrolled as a control in a pregnancy study. The CDR3 runs from the conserved cysteine through the conserved F or W. The D gene is left open where the match is weak. Expanded clones are given a class, and other clones once, few, many or no size at all.

d_call	clone_size	v_call	j_call	cdr3_aa	cdr3_nt
NA	NA	TRBV12-5	TRBJ1-6	CASGATVGGNSPLHF	TGTGCTAGTGGTGCGACTGTGGGTGGAAATTCACCCCTCCACTTT
NA	NA	TRBV11-2	TRBJ1-1	CASSLAAGGTEAFF	TGTGCCAGCAGCTTAGCCGCCGGGGGGACTGAAGCTTTCTTT
NA	NA	TRBV6-5	TRBJ2-3	CASSYSIQGTDTQYF	TGTGCCAGCAGTTACTCGATCCAGGGAACAGATACGCAGTATTTT
NA	NA	TRBV19	TRBJ1-4	CASTDRDTTNEKLFF	TGTGCCAGTACCGATCGGGACACAACTAATGAAAAACTGTTTTTT
TRBD1	NA	TRBV6-5	TRBJ1-2	CASSYSIGGGGGYTF	TGTGCCAGCAGTTACTCGATAGGGGGCGGCGGTGGCTACACCTTC
TRBD2	NA	TRBV7-9	TRBJ2-5	CASSPAGAWKTQYF	TGTGCCAGCAGCCCGGCGGGAGCGTGGAAGACCCAGTACTTC
NA	NA	TRBV6-6	TRBJ2-5	CATTRRGLQETQYF	TGTGCCACCACACGCAGGGGTCTCCAAGAGACCCAGTACTTC
NA	once	TRBV11-2	TRBJ1-5	CASSLEGSSNQPQHF	TGTGCCAGCAGCTTAGAGGGCAGTAGCAATCAGCCCCAGCATTTT
NA	NA	TRBV29-1	TRBJ1-2	CSVSGQGNYGYTF	TGCAGCGTTTCTGGGCAGGGTAACTATGGCTACACCTTC
NA	NA	TRBV14	TRBJ1-2	CASSLGTGGHGYTF	TGTGCCAGCAGCCTGGGGACGGGAGGTCATGGCTACACCTTC
NA	NA	TRBV7-8	TRBJ2-1	CASSYFVGGVRDEQFF	TGTGCCAGCAGCTACTTTGTTGGGGGCGTTCGGGATGAGCAGTTCTTC
NA	NA	TRBV4-3	TRBJ2-7	CASSQAGDSSYEQYF	TGCGCCAGCAGCCAAGCCGGCGACAGTTCCTACGAGCAGTACTTC
TRBD1	NA	TRBV5-1	TRBJ1-2	CASSSDRVAHGYTF	TGCGCCAGCAGCTCGGACAGGGTCGCTCATGGCTACACCTTC
TRBD2	NA	TRBV19	TRBJ2-5	CASSKQTAGGLQETQYF	TGTGCCAGTAGTAAACAAACAGCGGGGGGCCTCCAAGAGACCCAGTACTTC
NA	NA	TRBV7-2	TRBJ2-4	CASSLDFAGGPFRNIQYF	TGTGCCAGCAGCTTAGATTTCGCCGGGGGGCCGTTCCGGAACATTCAGTACTTC
TRBD1	NA	TRBV2	TRBJ1-1	CARGQGSRAEAFF	TGTGCCAGAGGACAGGGAAGTAGGGCTGAAGCTTTCTTT
NA	NA	TRBV7-9	TRBJ1-2	CASSSESDGYTF	TGTGCCAGCAGCTCAGAGAGCGATGGCTACACCTTC
TRBD2	NA	TRBV27	TRBJ2-7	CASTKIGAGGVYEQYF	TGTGCCAGCACCAAAATAGGGGCGGGGGGTGTCTACGAGCAGTACTTC
NA	NA	TRBV27	TRBJ1-3	CASDRGGNTIYF	TGTGCCTCCGACCGGGGGGGAAACACCATATATTTT
NA	NA	TRBV30	TRBJ2-1	CAWSGIRTAQVNNEQFF	TGTGCCTGGAGTGGAATCCGCACTGCGCAGGTAAACAATGAGCAGTTCTTC
TRBD1	few	TRBV5-1	TRBJ2-5	CASSLEATGSETQYF	TGCGCCAGCAGCTTGGAGGCGACAGGGTCGGAGACCCAGTACTTC
TRBD2	NA	TRBV7-3	TRBJ2-7	CASSLRPGLARDEQYF	TGTGCCAGCAGCCTGAGGCCTGGACTAGCGAGAGACGAGCAGTACTTC
TRBD1	NA	TRBV7-2	TRBJ2-3	CASSNDRGRTDTQYF	TGTGCCAGCAGCAACGACAGGGGACGCACAGATACGCAGTATTTT
TRBD1	NA	TRBV9	TRBJ1-1	CASSGQGATTEAFF	TGTGCCAGCAGCGGACAGGGGGCGACCACTGAAGCTTTCTTT
TRBD1	once	TRBV6-5	TRBJ1-1	CASSFPGGLGSAFF	TGTGCCAGCAGCTTTCCAGGGGGTTTAGGGTCAGCTTTCTTT
NA	NA	TRBV5-6	TRBJ1-3	CASSFRAGGGNTIYF	TGTGCCAGCAGCTTCCGTGCTGGAGGGGGAAACACCATATATTTT
TRBD1	NA	TRBV7-9	TRBJ1-5	CASSPGQGAPYGPQHF	TGTGCCAGCAGCCCCGGACAGGGGGCCCCTTATGGACCCCAGCATTTT
NA	NA	TRBV2	TRBJ2-5	CASRGSPGETQYF	TGTGCCAGCAGGGGGTCGCCGGGGGAGACCCAGTACTTC
TRBD2	NA	TRBV7-8	TRBJ2-7	CASSPGLVLYEQYF	TGTGCCAGCAGCCCGGGACTAGTGCTCTACGAGCAGTACTTC
NA	NA	TRBV11-3	TRBJ1-2	CASSPLGQNYGYTF	TGTGCCAGCAGTCCCCTTGGGCAGAACTATGGCTACACCTTC
NA	NA	TRBV4-1	TRBJ1-2	CASSQDMEQSYGYTF	TGCGCCAGCAGCCAAGATATGGAACAGAGCTATGGCTACACCTTC
NA	NA	TRBV5-5	TRBJ1-2	CASSSSGGNHGGYTF	TGTGCCAGCAGCTCCTCTGGGGGGAATCACGGTGGCTACACCTTC
NA	NA	TRBV6-1	TRBJ1-1	CASSFGGGTEAFF	TGTGCCAGCAGTTTCGGCGGGGGCACTGAAGCTTTCTTT
TRBD1	NA	TRBV4-3	TRBJ2-1	CASSQEGQAYNEQFF	TGCGCCAGCAGCCAAGAGGGACAGGCATACAATGAGCAGTTCTTC
TRBD2	NA	TRBV6-1	TRBJ2-7	CASSEPGLAGGRYEQYF	TGTGCCAGCAGTGAACCGGGACTAGCGGGGGGGCGGTACGAGCAGTACTTC
NA	NA	TRBV5-4	TRBJ2-5	CASSLGTIPETQYF	TGTGCCAGCAGCTTGGGGACTATCCCAGAGACCCAGTACTTC
NA	few	TRBV14	TRBJ1-2	CASSQGRLYGYTF	TGTGCCAGCAGCCAGGGGCGTCTCTATGGCTACACCTTC
NA	once	TRBV5-6	TRBJ2-3	CASSPGGPTTDTQYF	TGTGCCAGCAGCCCCGGGGGGCCGACGACAGATACGCAGTATTTT
NA	NA	TRBV10-3	TRBJ1-4	CAISESAGEKLFF	TGTGCCATCAGTGAGTCAGCGGGGGAAAAACTGTTTTTT
NA	NA	TRBV7-2	TRBJ1-3	CASSPVGGLSGNTIYF	TGTGCCAGCAGCCCAGTGGGAGGGCTGTCTGGAAACACCATATATTTT
NA	NA	TRBV10-3	TRBJ1-5	CAISESPLRAQHF	TGTGCCATCAGTGAGTCCCCGCTCAGGGCCCAGCATTTT
TRBD2	once	TRBV4-2	TRBJ2-3	CASSHDRTSGGRSTDTQYF	TGTGCCAGCAGCCATGATCGGACTAGCGGGGGGCGCAGCACAGATACGCAGTATTTT
NA	once	TRBV4-2	TRBJ1-2	CASSQDYQGLYGYTF	TGTGCCAGCAGCCAAGATTATCAGGGGCTTTATGGCTACACCTTC
TRBD1	NA	TRBV5-6	TRBJ1-2	CASSFSLRGPGYGYTF	TGTGCCAGCAGCTTTAGTTTGAGGGGGCCAGGCTATGGCTACACCTTC
TRBD2	NA	TRBV6-4	TRBJ2-1	CASSEGLAGNNEQFF	TGTGCCAGCAGCGAGGGACTAGCGGGGAACAATGAGCAGTTCTTC
TRBD1	NA	TRBV9	TRBJ2-5	CASSVFDRGRETQYF	TGTGCCAGCAGCGTATTCGACAGGGGGCGAGAGACCCAGTACTTC
TRBD1	once	TRBV2	TRBJ1-2	CASSPGAGGNYGYTF	TGTGCCAGCAGCCCTGGGGCAGGGGGCAACTATGGCTACACCTTC
NA	NA	TRBV5-6	TRBJ2-3	CASSKPRSTQYF	TGTGCCAGCAGCAAACCCCGGTCTACGCAGTATTTT
TRBD2	NA	TRBV11-2	TRBJ2-2	CASSTRLAGGPDTGELFF	TGTGCCAGCAGCACCCGACTAGCGGGGGGGCCCGACACCGGGGAGCTGTTTTTT
TRBD2	NA	TRBV30	TRBJ2-2	CAWSSSGAANTGELFF	TGTGCCTGGAGTTCTAGCGGGGCCGCTAACACCGGGGAGCTGTTTTTT
TRBD1	NA	TRBV4-3	TRBJ1-5	CASSRHRGLGVGQPQHF	TGCGCCAGCAGCCGTCACAGGGGGCTTGGGGTAGGTCAGCCCCAGCATTTT
NA	NA	TRBV14	TRBJ1-6	CASSQDAGVSNSPLHF	TGTGCCAGCAGCCAAGATGCGGGAGTGAGTAATTCACCCCTCCACTTT
NA	NA	TRBV30	TRBJ2-2	CAWSQRQTGELFF	TGTGCCTGGAGTCAAAGACAGACCGGGGAGCTGTTTTTT
TRBD2	NA	TRBV19	TRBJ2-1	CASSRGAGGYNEQFF	TGTGCCAGTAGTCGGGGGGCGGGGGGATACAATGAGCAGTTCTTC
NA	NA	TRBV6-5	TRBJ1-2	CASSGGGRGYGYTF	TGTGCCAGCAGCGGGGGGGGGCGCGGATATGGCTACACCTTC
TRBD1	NA	TRBV10-3	TRBJ2-7	CAIRRGTGDYEQYF	TGTGCCATCAGGAGAGGGACAGGAGATTACGAGCAGTACTTC
NA	once	TRBV6-5	TRBJ1-6	CASSSAGLPLHF	TGTGCCAGCAGTTCCGCGGGCTTACCCCTCCACTTT
NA	NA	TRBV9	TRBJ2-6	CASSVALPGALGANVLTF	TGTGCCAGCAGCGTAGCTCTTCCAGGGGCTCTGGGGGCCAACGTCCTGACTTTC
NA	NA	TRBV27	TRBJ1-6	CASSLVAGKNNSPLHF	TGTGCCAGCAGCCTCGTGGCGGGAAAAAATAATTCACCCCTCCACTTT
NA	NA	TRBV30	TRBJ2-7	CAWSVGSEYEQYF	TGTGCCTGGAGTGTTGGGAGTGAGTACGAGCAGTACTTC